Reported below is one T cell receptor beta chain. Its antigen is currently unknown. This sample is part of a study of cytomegalovirus exposure and HLA in healthy donors. The study's findings and limits: Later analysis suggested links between common viral pathogens and several top significant clusters. In a later analysis, a genetic analysis reported fewer productive-TCR N-insertions in an Asian-associated ancestry cluster than the cohort average. Sequencing probably produced one cluster of sequence variants that were highly shared.

It was with 60 Vbeta and 13 Jbeta primers that the PCR ran. Original data processing: In a later analysis, of roughly 83 million unique beta chains, around 9.9 million appeared in at least two donors. Assay: immunoSEQ multiplex PCR; the TCRdb copy retains only in-frame clones and omits some. The DNA was the basis for D and trimming; V, J and clone size are from that table. This table holds roughly 100,000 clones. The ends were cut back, 7 bases at V and 0 bases at J, with 3 bases in the middle. Germline CDR1 SQVTM, CDR2 ANQGSEA. This CDR3 is 10 amino acids long. This chain links TRBV29-1 with TRBJ2-5, with D hard to call. The sequencing sample was made of PBMCs. The clonotype comes from a woman in her 30s in good health and CMV-seronegative. For the CDR3, the DNA is TGCAGCGGTAACCAAGAGACCCAGTACTTC. It translates to CSGNQETQYF. The complete variable domain, with remaining parts taken from reference TRBV29-1 and TRBJ2-5, reads SAVISQKPSRDICQRGTSLTIQCQVDSQVTMMFWYRQQPGQSLTLIATANQGSEATYESGFVIDKFPISRPNLTFSTLTVSNMSPEDSSIYLCSGNQETQYFGPGTRLLVL.